The rows below give T cell receptor beta chains drawn from one sample of a study of blood T cell repertoires in COVID-19. Clones were read by immunoSEQ multiplex PCR, and TCRdb kept only the in-frame ones, dropping some. The sample includes 68,000 or so clones, more than 70% of them seen just once. Sequences were obtained from peripheral blood. These receptors came from a man between 65 and 85 years old with active or convalescent COVID-19. The CDR3 runs from the conserved cysteine through the conserved F or W. Each record gives: clone size, J gene, D gene, V gene, CDR3 length, CDR3 DNA, CDR3 protein. A D gene is named only where the DNA matches it firmly. Clone size is not always given. Where it is, it says once, few, many or a class for expanded clones.

size: NA; J: TRBJ2-1; D: TRBD1; V: TRBV11-2; length: 16; DNA: TGTGCCAGCAGACAGAAACCGGGACAGGGGTGGAATGAGCAGTTCTTC; CDR3: CASRQKPGQGWNEQFF
size: NA; J: TRBJ2-4; D: TRBD1; V: TRBV30; length: 14; DNA: TGTGCCTGGAGCTCCGGACAGGTTAAAAACATTCAGTACTTC; CDR3: CAWSSGQVKNIQYF
size: NA; J: TRBJ2-5; D: TRBD2; V: TRBV5-6; length: 16; DNA: TGTGCCAGCAGCTTGAGTCGCGGGGGGCGTCAAGAGACCCAGTACTTC; CDR3: CASSLSRGGRQETQYF
size: NA; J: TRBJ2-1; D: TRBD1; V: TRBV19; length: 15; DNA: TGTGCCAGTGGTGGAGGGACAGGGGGCTTCAATGAGCAGTTCTTC; CDR3: CASGGGTGGFNEQFF
size: NA; J: TRBJ1-2; D: NA; V: TRBV2; length: 13; DNA: TGTGCCAGCAGACTCAGGGCCGCCTATGGCTACACCTTC; CDR3: CASRLRAAYGYTF
size: NA; J: TRBJ2-7; D: TRBD2; V: TRBV7-3; length: 15; DNA: TGTGCCAGCAGCGGTGGTAGCGGGAGTCAGTACGAGCAGTACTTC; CDR3: CASSGGSGSQYEQYF
size: few; J: TRBJ1-6; D: NA; V: TRBV2; length: 16; DNA: TGTGCCAGCAGTGAAGCGGTAAAGCTTCTTAATTCACCCCTCCACTTT; CDR3: CASSEAVKLLNSPLHF
size: NA; J: TRBJ1-5; D: NA; V: TRBV24-1; length: 16; DNA: TGTGCCACCAGTGATTCCAGGCAGGGAAGGGATCAGCCCCAGCATTTT; CDR3: CATSDSRQGRDQPQHF
size: few; J: TRBJ1-4; D: NA; V: TRBV6-5; length: 15; DNA: TGTGCCAGCAGTTTTAACAGAGCAACTAATGAAAAACTGTTTTTT; CDR3: CASSFNRATNEKLFF
size: once; J: TRBJ2-3; D: TRBD2; V: TRBV6-6; length: 16; DNA: TGTGCCAGCAGTTATCAGCGGGGGGCTATCACAGATACGCAGTATTTT; CDR3: CASSYQRGAITDTQYF
size: once; J: TRBJ1-1; D: NA; V: TRBV12-3/TRBV12-4; length: 13; DNA: TGTGCCAGCACGCCGTCACACCACACTGAAGCTTTCTTT; CDR3: CASTPSHHTEAFF
size: NA; J: TRBJ2-7; D: TRBD1; V: TRBV29-1; length: 12; DNA: TGCAGCGTAGGTCCGGGACAGGGCGAGCAGTACTTC; CDR3: CSVGPGQGEQYF
size: NA; J: TRBJ2-5; D: TRBD2; V: TRBV4-2; length: 18; DNA: TGTGCCAGCAGCCAAGAAAGCGGGGCGGCTAGCGGGGGAGAGACCCAGTACTTC; CDR3: CASSQESGAASGGETQYF
size: NA; J: TRBJ2-5; D: NA; V: TRBV11-2; length: 13; DNA: TGTGCCAGCAGCTTGGAGCGGCAAGAGACCCAGTACTTC; CDR3: CASSLERQETQYF
size: NA; J: TRBJ2-5; D: NA; V: TRBV7-7; length: 15; DNA: TGTGCCAGCAGCTTAGAAGGCCATACTGCCGGGGCCCAGTACTTC; CDR3: CASSLEGHTAGAQYF
size: few; J: TRBJ2-1; D: TRBD2; V: TRBV5-4; length: 19; DNA: TGTGCCAGCAGCTTGGGGGAGACTAGCGGGAGAGGAGCCTACAATGAGCAGTTCTTC; CDR3: CASSLGETSGRGAYNEQFF
size: NA; J: TRBJ1-3; D: TRBD1; V: TRBV30; length: 15; DNA: TGTGCCTGGAGCAGGACAGGGGGGTCGGGAAACACCATATATTTT; CDR3: CAWSRTGGSGNTIYF
size: NA; J: TRBJ1-1; D: NA; V: TRBV29-1; length: 13; DNA: TGCAGCTCAGAGGGTGGAGGCGGCACTGAAGCTTTCTTT; CDR3: CSSEGGGGTEAFF
size: NA; J: TRBJ2-1; D: TRBD2; V: TRBV4-1; length: 19; DNA: TGCGCCAGCAGCCAAGATAAGGGTCTTCTAGCGGGGGGCAGGAATGAGCAGTTCTTC; CDR3: CASSQDKGLLAGGRNEQFF
size: NA; J: TRBJ1-1; D: NA; V: TRBV28; length: 15; DNA: TGTGCCAGCCTTTGGAGGTTGGGTCCGGGGACTGAAGCTTTCTTT; CDR3: CASLWRLGPGTEAFF
size: NA; J: TRBJ2-1; D: NA; V: TRBV28; length: 13; DNA: TGTGCCAGTCGAGAGGGTACCTACAATGAGCAGTTCTTC; CDR3: CASREGTYNEQFF
size: few; J: TRBJ2-1; D: NA; V: TRBV5-1; length: 19; DNA: TGCGCCAGCAGCTCCCTGGGATCTAGCGCCAGGCCATCCTACAATGAGCAGTTCTTC; CDR3: CASSSLGSSARPSYNEQFF
size: NA; J: TRBJ1-5; D: TRBD1; V: TRBV7-7; length: 17; DNA: TGTGCCAGCAGCGATGACAGGGGAAGGTGGGGCAATCAGCCCCAGCATTTT; CDR3: CASSDDRGRWGNQPQHF
size: NA; J: TRBJ1-1; D: NA; V: TRBV7-3; length: 13; DNA: TGTGCCAGCTCGGCAGGAACGAACACTGAAGCTTTCTTT; CDR3: CASSAGTNTEAFF
size: NA; J: TRBJ2-3; D: TRBD1; V: TRBV18; length: 15; DNA: TGTGCCAGCTCACCGGGGGACAGGTGGGCAGATACGCAGTATTTT; CDR3: CASSPGDRWADTQYF
size: NA; J: TRBJ2-5; D: TRBD2; V: TRBV5-6; length: 16; DNA: TGTGCCAGCAGCTCCCTACTAGCGGGAGGTCCATGGGCCCAGTACTTC; CDR3: CASSSLLAGGPWAQYF
size: NA; J: TRBJ1-5; D: TRBD1; V: TRBV10-3; length: 16; DNA: TGTGCCATCAGTGAGAGGGACAGGGGTAAAAATCAGCCCCAGCATTTT; CDR3: CAISERDRGKNQPQHF
size: once; J: TRBJ1-1; D: NA; V: TRBV27; length: 12; DNA: TGTGCCAGCAGTTTCTCGGGGAGGGTAGCTTTCTTT; CDR3: CASSFSGRVAFF
size: NA; J: TRBJ1-5; D: NA; V: TRBV28; length: 15; DNA: TGTGCCAGCAGTCTGGGGTCAGGGTTTAGGCAGCCCCAGCATTTT; CDR3: CASSLGSGFRQPQHF
size: NA; J: TRBJ1-5; D: NA; V: TRBV5-1; length: 13; DNA: TGCGCCAGCAGCTTGGGACAGAATCAGCCCCAGCATTTT; CDR3: CASSLGQNQPQHF
size: NA; J: TRBJ1-1; D: TRBD1; V: TRBV9; length: 14; DNA: TGTGCCAGCAGCGTAGAGGGGGCAGGATCTGAAGCTTTCTTT; CDR3: CASSVEGAGSEAFF
size: NA; J: TRBJ1-2; D: NA; V: TRBV7-2; length: 14; DNA: TGTGCCAGCAGCGCCTACAGGGAATCCTATGGCTACACCTTC; CDR3: CASSAYRESYGYTF
size: NA; J: TRBJ1-6; D: NA; V: TRBV7-8; length: 16; DNA: TGTGCCAGCAGCTCTTCCAGAAGCTCCTATAATTCACCCCTCCACTTT; CDR3: CASSSSRSSYNSPLHF
size: NA; J: TRBJ1-1; D: NA; V: TRBV7-2; length: 14; DNA: TGTGCCAGCAGCCCTAGCGGGGGGAGGGTTGAAGCTTTCTTT; CDR3: CASSPSGGRVEAFF
size: once; J: TRBJ2-3; D: TRBD2; V: TRBV19; length: 18; DNA: TGTGCCAGTAGTCCCAGCCTGGGGGGCGGGAGGGCAACAGATACGCAGTATTTT; CDR3: CASSPSLGGGRATDTQYF
size: NA; J: TRBJ1-5; D: TRBD1; V: TRBV12-5; length: 15; DNA: TGTGCTAGTGGACCCCCAGGGGGCCGGGATCAAGCCCAGCATTTT; CDR3: CASGPPGGRDQAQHF
size: once; J: TRBJ2-2; D: TRBD2; V: TRBV5-4; length: 15; DNA: TGTGCCTCCGGGAGGGACGGGAGGGACACCGGGGAGCTGTTTTTT; CDR3: CASGRDGRDTGELFF
size: few; J: TRBJ1-5; D: NA; V: TRBV19; length: 14; DNA: TGTGCCAGTAATCCACAGGGAAGGGATCAGCCCCAGCATTTT; CDR3: CASNPQGRDQPQHF
size: NA; J: TRBJ2-7; D: NA; V: TRBV18; length: 14; DNA: TGTGCCAGCTCACCTGTCAGGGGATCCTACGAGCAGTACTTC; CDR3: CASSPVRGSYEQYF
size: NA; J: TRBJ2-1; D: TRBD1; V: TRBV29-1; length: 13; DNA: TGCAGCGTTGAAGGGCAGGGGGTAAATGAGCAGTTCTTC; CDR3: CSVEGQGVNEQFF
size: NA; J: TRBJ2-3; D: NA; V: TRBV2; length: 16; DNA: TGTGCCAGCAGTGACCTCGACACCCGATGGACAGATACGCAGTATTTT; CDR3: CASSDLDTRWTDTQYF
size: NA; J: TRBJ2-5; D: TRBD2; V: TRBV14; length: 15; DNA: TGTGCCAGCAGCCGACTAGCGGGGGGTCGGGAGACCCAGTACTTC; CDR3: CASSRLAGGRETQYF
size: NA; J: TRBJ1-4; D: NA; V: TRBV2; length: 15; DNA: TGTGCCAGCAGGCGGCAGGGTCAATCGCTTGAAAAACTGTTTTTT; CDR3: CASRRQGQSLEKLFF
size: NA; J: TRBJ1-6; D: NA; V: TRBV3-1/TRBV3-2; length: 14; DNA: TGTGCCAGCAGCCAAGATCTGAGGCCGATATCCCTCCACTTT; CDR3: CASSQDLRPISLHF
size: NA; J: TRBJ2-3; D: TRBD2; V: TRBV19; length: 17; DNA: TGTGCCAGTAGTATGGTCTCCACTAGCGGGGGGCCAGATACGCAGTATTTT; CDR3: CASSMVSTSGGPDTQYF
size: NA; J: TRBJ2-7; D: TRBD1; V: TRBV6-2/TRBV6-3; length: 17; DNA: TGTGCCAGCAGTTACCAATCTTCAGGGGGAATCCCCTACGAGCAGTACTTC; CDR3: CASSYQSSGGIPYEQYF
size: NA; J: TRBJ1-4; D: TRBD1; V: TRBV5-6; length: 14; DNA: TGTGCTAGCAGCTTGCAGGGGGCGCTTGAAAAACTGTTTTTT; CDR3: CASSLQGALEKLFF
size: NA; J: TRBJ2-4; D: NA; V: TRBV27; length: 17; DNA: TGTGCCAGCAGTGACCGGACAGCGTTTCTAGCCAAAAACATTCAGTACTTC; CDR3: CASSDRTAFLAKNIQYF
size: once; J: TRBJ1-6; D: NA; V: TRBV2; length: 15; DNA: TGTGCCAGCAGTGAGGCAGGGGCGTTCAGCTCACCCCTCCACTTT; CDR3: CASSEAGAFSSPLHF
size: NA; J: TRBJ2-7; D: TRBD2; V: TRBV9; length: 15; DNA: TGTGCCAGCAGCGTCTCGAATAGCGGGTCCTACGAGCAGTACTTC; CDR3: CASSVSNSGSYEQYF
size: NA; J: TRBJ2-5; D: TRBD2; V: TRBV5-5; length: 15; DNA: TGTGCCAGCAGCTCTAGCGGGGCGGGTGGGGAGACCCAGTACTTC; CDR3: CASSSSGAGGETQYF
size: NA; J: TRBJ2-5; D: NA; V: TRBV3-1/TRBV3-2; length: 12; DNA: TGTGCCAGCAGCCATATACAAGAGACCCAGTACTTC; CDR3: CASSHIQETQYF
size: NA; J: TRBJ2-1; D: TRBD2; V: TRBV6-6; length: 16; DNA: TGTGCCAGCAGTAAAGGACTAGCGCTAAACTACAATGAGCAGTTCTTC; CDR3: CASSKGLALNYNEQFF